This TCR beta chain was sequenced for a study of circulating tumor DNA in untreated peripheral T-cell lymphoma. This tumor tissue came from a pretreatment baseline collection. A note on this clone: No antigen is known for it.

Produced via immunoSEQ multiplex PCR; TCRdb's table is partial and in-frame only. This table holds about 1,500 clones, 50% to 75% found once. From germline, CDR1 is MDHEN and CDR2 SYDVKM. The ends were cut back, 3 bases at V and 7 bases at J, with 4 bases in the middle. The CDR3 has 12 residues. Findings of the study overall: Tumor-specific clonotypes were found in roughly three quarters of patients.

The sequenced sample was tumor tissue. This clonotype was sampled from a human donor with peripheral T-cell lymphoma. V and J are TRBV28 and TRBJ1-6; D remains ambiguous. In nucleotides, the CDR3 is TGTGCCAGCAGTTTCATAAATTCACCCCTCCACTTT. This gives the protein CASSFINSPLHF.